The TCR beta chain described here comes from a study of cytomegalovirus exposure and HLA in healthy donors. This CDR3 has 16 amino acids. Germline V gives CDR1 MDHEN, CDR2 SYDVKM. The germline V and J ends were trimmed by 6 bases and 1 base, with 18 bases remaining between them. This clone was counted between two and nine times. The study ran its PCR with 60 Vbeta and 13 Jbeta primers. Produced via immunoSEQ multiplex PCR; TCRdb's table is partial and in-frame only. The sample has tens of thousands of clones, roughly 75% seen once. The specimen was PBMCs. This chain links TRBV28 with TRBJ1-2, with a possible D match to TRBD1 (5 bases). The receptor was isolated from a middle-aged woman in good health and CMV-seronegative. DNA for the CDR3: TGTGCCAGCAGCTGGGCGGGGCAATTGCTTAACTATGGCTACACCTTC. Protein product: CASSWAGQLLNYGYTF.